This is a list of T cell receptor beta chains from one sample in a study of T-cell memory formation after mild COVID-19. TCRdb redid the calling of the 5' RACE reads with MiXCR, one entry per CDR3 protein. The sample lists about 400,000 distinct CDR3 sequences, roughly a quarter seen once, with around 8.7% in the top ten. Sequenced: PBMCs or a T cell subset sorted from them (not recorded which). These receptor sequences come from an adult woman who had mild COVID-19 (a few samples of this study predate the infection). Cell type and time point are not known. CDR3s include the opening cysteine and the closing phenylalanine or tryptophan. The D gene is left open where the match is weak. Clone size is given for some rows only: seen once, a few or many times, or a class if the clone is expanded.

TRBV20-1	NA	13	NA	TRBJ1-1	CSAGPVASTEAFF	TGCAGTGCCGGACCGGTTGCAAGCACTGAAGCTTTCTTT
TRBV9	NA	16	TRBD1	TRBJ1-1	CASSAPGQGMNTEAFF	TGTGCCAGCAGCGCACCGGGACAGGGGATGAACACTGAAGCTTTCTTT
TRBV6-5	NA	15	NA	TRBJ2-7	CASSPHPGGGDEQYF	TGTGCCAGCAGCCCCCACCCGGGGGGCGGCGACGAGCAGTACTTC
TRBV14	few	13	NA	TRBJ2-2	CASSISLAGELFF	TGTGCCAGCAGCATTAGCCTGGCCGGGGAGCTGTTTTTT
TRBV3-1	NA	14	NA	TRBJ2-3	CASSQVGGQRTQYF	TGTGCCAGCAGCCAAGTCGGTGGGCAGAGGACGCAGTATTTT
TRBV28	NA	14	NA	TRBJ2-4	CASSETRSGNIQYF	TGTGCCAGCAGCGAAACTAGAAGCGGGAACATTCAGTACTTC
TRBV15	NA	14	NA	TRBJ2-3	CATSRDRGGDTQYF	TGTGCCACCAGCAGAGATCGAGGGGGAGATACGCAGTATTTT
TRBV7-2	NA	14	NA	TRBJ2-5	CASSPMPFQETQYF	TGTGCCAGCAGCCCTATGCCCTTCCAAGAGACCCAGTACTTC
TRBV30	NA	14	NA	TRBJ2-5	CAWSDQVRVETQYF	TGTGCCTGGAGTGACCAGGTACGGGTTGAGACCCAGTACTTC
TRBV18	NA	16	TRBD1	TRBJ1-3	CASSPVHRGSGNTIYF	TGTGCCAGCTCACCAGTACACAGGGGCTCTGGAAACACCATATATTTT
TRBV7-9	NA	16	TRBD1	TRBJ1-1	CASSPLGDSMNTEAFF	TGTGCCAGCAGCCCCCTTGGGGACAGCATGAACACTGAAGCTTTCTTT
TRBV6-1	few	13	NA	TRBJ1-1	CASSELGNTEAFF	TGTGCCAGCAGTGAACTCGGGAACACTGAAGCTTTCTTT
TRBV7-6	NA	14	NA	TRBJ2-5	CASSPLPTQETQYF	TGTGCCAGCAGCCCCCTACCTACGCAAGAGACCCAGTACTTC
TRBV6-2/TRBV6-3	few	15	NA	TRBJ2-1	CASSLDWDPYNEQFF	TGTGCCAGCAGTCTGGACTGGGATCCCTACAATGAGCAGTTCTTC
TRBV27	NA	14	NA	TRBJ2-7	CASSGTDDTYEQYF	TGTGCCAGCTCCGGGACCGACGACACCTACGAGCAGTACTTC
TRBV24-1	NA	13	TRBD2	TRBJ2-1	CATSDVAGPPKFF	TGTGCCACCAGTGACGTAGCGGGCCCCCCCAAGTTCTTC
TRBV3-1	few	17	TRBD2	TRBJ2-2	CASSRTGTSGNTGELFF	TGTGCCAGCAGCCGAACCGGGACTAGTGGGAACACCGGGGAGCTGTTTTTT
TRBV12-3/TRBV12-4	few	12	NA	TRBJ1-4	CASSSLREKLFF	TGTGCCAGCAGTTCTTTACGCGAAAAACTGTTTTTT
TRBV11-2	NA	13	NA	TRBJ2-7	CASNPGGNYEQYF	TGTGCCAGCAACCCTGGGGGCAACTACGAGCAGTACTTC
TRBV12-3/TRBV12-4	NA	13	NA	TRBJ1-1	CASSPVPGAEAFF	TGTGCCAGCAGTCCGGTCCCGGGCGCCGAAGCTTTCTTT
TRBV11-2	few	15	NA	TRBJ1-1	CASSSLRGWGTEAFF	TGTGCCAGCAGCTCACTCCGGGGGTGGGGCACTGAAGCTTTCTTT
TRBV9	NA	12	TRBD1	TRBJ1-2	CASSGRQGSYTF	TGTGCCAGCAGCGGGAGACAGGGAAGCTACACCTTC